The 14 T cell receptor beta chains below were found in one sample sequenced in a study of blood T cell repertoires in COVID-19. Assay used: immunoSEQ multiplex PCR; TCRdb lists only in-frame clones, some missing. The table has hundreds of thousands of clones, about 85% seen once. The sample comprised peripheral blood. These receptors were taken from a young woman with acute or convalescent COVID-19.

The gene calls are TRBV7-8 and TRBJ2-7; possible D gene TRBD2, 7 bases. This CDR3 spans 14 amino acids. Germline CDR1 is SGHVS and CDR2 is FQNEAQ. The V gene lost 7 bases and the J gene lost 7 bases, with 20 bases spanning the gap. This chain's CDR3 is CASTLERGALEQYF. In nucleotides, the CDR3 is TGTGCCAGCACCCTTGAACGGGGGGCCCTGGAGCAGTACTTC. The variable domain in full, with the rest retrieved from reference TRBV7-8 and TRBJ2-7, is GAGVSQSPRYKVAKRGQDVALRCDPISGHVSLFWYQQALGQGPEFLTYFQNEAQLDKSGLPSDRFFAERPEGSVSTLKIQRTQQEDSAVYLCASTLERGALEQYFGPGTRLTVT.

This chain uses TRBV19 with TRBJ1-1, with D tentatively TRBD1 (6 bases). Germline assignment: CDR1 LNHDA and CDR2 SQIVND (reference sequence). Deletions cut 6 bases from V and 6 bases from J, with 11 bases between. The CDR3 extends over 12 amino acids. DNA for the CDR3: TGTGCCAGTAGATCAAGGACAGCTGAAGCTTTCTTT. Translation gives CASRSRTAEAFF. Full variable domain (outside the CDR3, taken from reference TRBV19 and TRBJ1-1): DGGITQSPKYLFRKEGQNVTLSCEQNLNHDAMYWYRQDPGQGLRLIYYSQIVNDFQKGDIAEGYSVSREKKESFPLTVTSAQKNPTAFYLCASRSRTAEAFFGQGTRLTVV.

V gene TRBV19 combines with J gene TRBJ2-1; maybe TRBD1 (6 bases). Germline V gene data show CDR1 as LNHDA and CDR2 as SQIVND (reference sequence). Trimming left V 4 bases short and J 2 bases short, with 15 bases between. This CDR3 comprises 16 residues. The CDR3 region is CASSTRQVLPYNEQFF. The CDR3 DNA follows: TGTGCCAGTAGTACCCGACAGGTCCTCCCCTACAATGAGCAGTTCTTC.

This clone was observed at least ten times. The chain has TRBV12-5 and TRBJ1-2; tentative D call: TRBD1 (5 bases). This CDR3 comprises 11 residues. Looked up from germline, CDR1 is LGHNT and CDR2 is FRNRAP. Trimming stripped 4 bases from V and 6 bases from J, with 6 bases between. The CDR3 here is CASGWGDGYTF. As DNA, the CDR3 is TGTGCTAGTGGTTGGGGGGATGGCTACACCTTC.

This CDR3 reads CASSSPTSGSGETQYF. The CDR3 region has the DNA TGTGCCAGCAGTTCCCCGACTAGCGGGAGCGGAGAGACCCAGTACTTC. This chain uses TRBV28 with TRBJ2-5; 12 positions agree with TRBD2. Germline CDR1 and CDR2: MDHEN and SYDVKM. The CDR3 has 16 residues. With V trimmed by 4 bases and J by 4 bases, 7 bases remained unmatched.

Turning to this clone: Other DNA sequences from this sample encode an identical CDR3 as well. The chain is built from TRBV9 and TRBJ1-2; D is unclear. Trimming removed 2 bases at V and 6 bases at J, with 8 bases between. This CDR3 spans 12 amino acids. Germline assignment: CDR1 SGDLS and CDR2 YYNGEE. The CDR3 sequence: CASSVGSDGYTF. CDR3 nucleotide sequence: TGTGCCAGCAGCGTCGGGTCGGATGGCTACACCTTC. Combining the CDR3 with reference TRBV9 and TRBJ1-2 gives the whole variable domain DSGVTQTPKHLITATGQRVTLRCSPRSGDLSVYWYQQSLDQGLQFLIQYYNGEERAKGNILERFSAQQFPDLHSELNLSSLELGDSALYFCASSVGSDGYTFGSGTRLTVV.

The count of this clone is one. The rearrangement uses TRBV2 and TRBJ2-3; D is perhaps TRBD2 (6 bases). Trimming removed 6 bases from V and 0 bases from J, with 10 bases in between. CDR3 length equals 14 residues. CDR1 SNHLY and CDR2 FYNNEI come from the germline V gene. The CDR3 coding sequence is TGTGCCAGCAGGCGGGGACCTAGCACAGATACGCAGTATTTT. Translated, it gives CASRRGPSTDTQYF. Variable domain in full (rest from reference TRBV2 and TRBJ2-3): EPEVTQTPSHQVTQMGQEVILRCVPISNHLYFYWYRQILGQKVEFLVSFYNNEISEKSEIFDDQFSVERPDGSNFTLKIRSTKLEDSAMYFCASRRGPSTDTQYFGPGTRLTVL.

This chain uses TRBV7-9 with TRBJ1-2, with 9 bases aligning to TRBD1. Germline V gene data show CDR1 as SEHNR and CDR2 as FQNEAQ (reference sequence). J was trimmed by 3 bases and V by 5 bases; bases with no gene match: 7. CDR3 length: 15 amino acids. The CDR3 region has the DNA TGTGCCAGCAGCACCGGGACAGGGACTGACTATGGCTACACCTTC. Residues: CASSTGTGTDYGYTF.

This rearrangement joins TRBV3-1 (or the pseudogene TRBV3-2) to TRBJ1-3; 7 bases are a match to TRBD1. CDR3 size: 13 residues. Per the germline V gene, CDR1 is LGHDT and CDR2 is YNNKEL (reference sequence). J lost 1 base, V lost 10 bases, and 4 bases had no gene match. In DNA form, the CDR3 reads TGTGCCACCTTGGGACAGTCTGGAAACACCATATATTTT. As protein: CATLGQSGNTIYF.

The V gene is TRBV11-2, the J gene TRBJ1-4; the match to TRBD1 covers 7 bases. The CDR3 consists of 14 residues. V gave up 4 bases and J gave up 8 bases; unmatched junction bases: 7. Germline V gene lookup returns CDR1 SGHAT and CDR2 FQNNGV. The CDR3 DNA reads as TGTGCCAGCAGCTCGACAGGGCATGACGAAAAACTGTTTTTT. It is translated as CASSSTGHDEKLFF.

This chain joins TRBV9 and TRBJ1-6, with 9 bases that match TRBD1. Looked up from germline, CDR1 is SGDLS and CDR2 is YYNGEE. V dropped 4 bases and J dropped 7; count of bases not matched to a gene: 9. The CDR3 is 16 amino acids. The CDR3, as DNA: TGTGCCAGCAGCTCGCCAGGACAGGGGAGGAATTCACCCCTCCACTTT. Translated, it gives CASSSPGQGRNSPLHF. Drawing the rest from reference TRBV9 and TRBJ1-6, the complete variable domain is DSGVTQTPKHLITATGQRVTLRCSPRSGDLSVYWYQQSLDQGLQFLIQYYNGEERAKGNILERFSAQQFPDLHSELNLSSLELGDSALYFCASSSPGQGRNSPLHFGNGTRLTVT.

This clone was seen only once. This sequence joins TRBV1 and TRBJ2-3; the table's D call, TRBD2, has no DNA check behind it. TRBV1 is recorded as a pseudogene. The CDR3 runs 16 residues. The CDR3 spells CTSSQITAGGRDTQYF. CDR3 in DNA: TGCACCAGCAGCCAAATTACAGCGGGAGGGAGAGATACGCAGTATTTT.

Regarding this clone: This CDR3 is also generated by other DNA sequences in the sample. This chain joins TRBV30 and TRBJ1-6; D unclear. The CDR3 runs to 13 residues. Germline V gene data show CDR1 as GTSNPN and CDR2 as SVGIG (reference sequence). V lost 5 bases, J lost 11 bases, and 16 bases lay in between. Here the CDR3 DNA reads TGTGCCTGGGTTGGACTGCTTTGGACACCCCTCCACTTT. Protein: CAWVGLLWTPLHF.

The rearrangement uses TRBV24-1 and TRBJ2-5; 10 bases align to TRBD2. Germline CDR1 KGHDR, CDR2 SFDVKD. The CDR3 is 16 amino acids. V lost 4 bases to trimming and J lost 3 bases; unmatched junction nucleotides: 7. This CDR3 reads CATSEASGSSKETQYF. CDR3 bases: TGTGCCACCAGTGAGGCTAGCGGGAGTTCAAAAGAGACCCAGTACTTC.